Sequencing of this T cell receptor (beta chain) was carried out in a study of blood T cells in healthy people across ages. Whole-study results and caveats: Estimated diversity that came from one million T cells was considered an underestimate.

The use of a sample-barcoded 5' primer and a J-beta primer mix characterized a second PCR of about 7 to 12 cycles. Each CDR3 protein gets one entry after TCRdb re-called the 5' RACE reads with MiXCR. This sample yields some 880,000 distinct CDR3 sequences, of which roughly 40% are seen a single time; over 10% belongs to the top ten. This clonotype occurred a few times. What it recognizes is unknown. The specimen sequenced was blood. This clonotype was obtained from a young man in good health.

The chain's CDR3 is CASSQSLAGGPHNEQFF. For the CDR3, the DNA is TGTGCCAGCAGCCAATCACTAGCGGGGGGGCCCCACAATGAGCAGTTCTTC. The V call is TRBV16, the J call TRBJ2-1, with 13 bases matching TRBD2. V shed 0 bases and J 5 bases; nucleotides not matched to a gene: 4. Germline V lookup: CDR1 KGHSY, CDR2 FQNENV. This CDR3 has 17 residues.